This T cell receptor (beta chain) stems from a study of blood T cell repertoires in COVID-19. Study-wide background: Samples came from the United States, Italy and Spain, spanning acute and convalescent COVID-19. In each case, the material was cDNA or gDNA derived from T cells, B-cell-depleted T cells, or PBMCs.

A Seattle source enrolled patients during active infection and followed them longitudinally. This clone has just one count. TCRdb keeps only in-frame clones here, not all; method: immunoSEQ multiplex PCR. The sample contains some 150,000 clones, 80% to 90% of which appear only once. Sequenced: peripheral blood. The sequence derives from a woman aged 55-70 years with COVID-19, enrolled during active disease.

DNA of the CDR3: TGTGCCAGCAGCTTCCGACTAGCGGGGGGTCCCCATGAGCAGTTCTTC. This gives the protein CASSFRLAGGPHEQFF. This rearrangement joins TRBV7-3 to TRBJ2-1; the match to TRBD2 covers 13 bases. The CDR3 is 16 amino acids. Trimming cost V 3 bases and J 8 bases; bases outside gene matches: 7. Germline V gene sequence: CDR1 SGHTA, CDR2 FQGTGA.